A single sample is the source of the 16 T cell receptor beta chains below, sequenced in a study of blood T cell repertoires in COVID-19. Clones were sequenced by immunoSEQ multiplex PCR, and TCRdb holds only the in-frame ones, with some missing. This sample carries some 200,000 clones, under 90% of them seen once, and the ten largest clones take more than 5.5%. Sequenced sample: peripheral blood. The receptors were gathered from an elderly man with acute or convalescent COVID-19.

This clone was seen a handful of times. The chain recombines TRBV6-5 with TRBJ1-1, with 10 bases aligning to TRBD1. Trimming at V came to 6 bases and at J to 5 bases, leaving 9 bases not matched to a gene. Germline V gene data show CDR1 as MNHEY and CDR2 as SVGAGI. The CDR3 sequence is 15 residues long. The CDR3 coding sequence is TGTGCCAGCAGCACCAAGACAGGGGGCGTAACTGAAGCTTTCTTT. This gives the protein CASSTKTGGVTEAFF.

This rearrangement joins TRBV7-2 to TRBJ2-3; D gene uncertain. This CDR3 spans 12 amino acids. Per the germline V gene, CDR1 is SGHTA and CDR2 is FQGNSA. Deletions cut 5 bases from V and 5 bases from J, with 8 bases between. In DNA, the CDR3 is TGTGCCAGCAGCCCGGTGGTAGATACGCAGTATTTT. Amino acid sequence: CASSPVVDTQYF. Filled out from reference TRBV7-2 and TRBJ2-3, the complete variable domain reads GAGVSQSPSNKVTEKGKDVELRCDPISGHTALYWYRQSLGQGLEFLIYFQGNSAPDKSGLPSDRFSAERTGGSVSTLTIQRTQQEDSAVYLCASSPVVDTQYFGPGTRLTVL.

In its sample, this clone was seen once. The chain recombines TRBV11-3 with TRBJ2-3, with TRBD2 matching over 9 bases. Germline CDR1 and CDR2: SGHNT and YENEEA. Trimming at V came to 5 bases and at J to 5 bases, leaving 14 bases not matched to a gene. This CDR3 has 17 residues. DNA of the CDR3: TGTGCCAGCAGCCAATCCGGGGGCGGGAGGGCCTTAGATACGCAGTATTTT. It encodes CASSQSGGGRALDTQYF.

The gene calls are TRBV30 and TRBJ2-1; 10 nucleotides agree with TRBD2. This CDR3 contains 15 residues. From germline, CDR1 is GTSNPN and CDR2 SVGIG (reference sequence). With V trimmed by 2 bases and J by 4 bases, 5 bases remained unmatched. Here the CDR3 reads CAWSTSSGGYNEQFF. The CDR3 nucleotides read TGTGCCTGGAGTACGAGTAGCGGGGGGTACAATGAGCAGTTCTTC.

This rearrangement joins TRBV6-1 to TRBJ2-5, with TRBD2 matching over 11 bases. The germline V gene encodes CDR1 MNHNS and CDR2 SASEGT. Unmatched junction bases numbered 5, after V lost 3 bases and J lost 2 bases. This CDR3 has 16 amino acids. In DNA, the CDR3 is TGTGCCAGCAGTGAGGGACTAGCGGCCTTACAAGAGACCCAGTACTTC. It is translated as CASSEGLAALQETQYF.

The rearrangement joins TRBV6-6 to TRBJ2-5; D is undetermined. The CDR3 has 12 amino acids. Looked up from germline, CDR1 is MNHNY and CDR2 is SVGAGI (reference sequence). Trimming took off 5 bases at V and 4 bases at J, with 8 bases between the two ends. The CDR3 DNA reads TGTGCCAGCAGTACCCTAGGAGAGACCCAGTACTTC. Translated: CASSTLGETQYF.

The V and J genes are TRBV2 and TRBJ2-3; 11 positions match TRBD2. CDR3 length equals 16 residues. V lost 3 bases, J lost 9 bases, and 11 bases stayed unmatched. Germline loops: CDR1 SNHLY, CDR2 FYNNEI. CDR3 in DNA: TGTGCCAGCAGTGACACCGGGACTAGCGGTCTTGGGACGCAGTATTTT. This codes for CASSDTGTSGLGTQYF.

This chain uses TRBV7-6 with TRBJ2-5; a weak D match, TRBD2 (6 bases). Germline loops: CDR1 SGHVS, CDR2 FNYEAQ. This CDR3 is built from 16 residues. V was cut by 4 bases and J by 2 bases, with 17 bases left in between. The CDR3 DNA reads as TGTGCCAGCAGCTCGCCGGAGACTAGATTACAAGAGACCCAGTACTTC. Translated: CASSSPETRLQETQYF.

Ten or more counts support this clone. This chain uses TRBV5-8 with TRBJ1-5; D is perhaps TRBD1 (6 bases). Trimming cost V 0 bases and J 1 base, with 8 bases left between them. The CDR3 spans 15 residues. Germline V gene sequence: CDR1 SGHTS, CDR2 YDEGEE. The CDR3 DNA reads as TGTGCCAGCAGCTTGGCAGGACAGAGCAATCAGCCCCAGCATTTT. Its translation is CASSLAGQSNQPQHF.

This chain links TRBV7-9 with TRBJ2-1; D unresolved. V dropped 8 bases and J dropped 6 bases, with 5 bases sitting between them. CDR1 SEHNR and CDR2 FQNEAQ come from the germline V gene (reference sequence). CDR3 length: 10 residues. DNA of the CDR3: TGTGCCAGCTCCGGCAATGAGCAGTTCTTC. Protein sequence: CASSGNEQFF.

The chain combines TRBV5-4 with TRBJ2-3, with D unclear. Trimming took 4 bases from V and 6 from J, leaving 12 bases between them. Germline CDR1 reads SGHNT; CDR2 reads YYREEE (reference sequence). This CDR3 spans 13 amino acids. The CDR3 reads CASSADPPDTQYF. CDR3 DNA sequence: TGTGCCAGCAGCGCAGATCCCCCGGATACGCAGTATTTT.

The rearrangement uses TRBV9 and TRBJ2-3; D not certain. V lost 4 bases and J lost 0, with 6 bases in between. This CDR3 is built from 13 residues. CDR1 and CDR2 (germline): SGDLS, YYNGEE. This chain's CDR3 is CASSPFSTDTQYF. The CDR3 DNA follows: TGTGCCAGCAGCCCTTTTAGCACAGATACGCAGTATTTT.

This chain connects TRBV18 to TRBJ2-6; D remains unclear. CDR3 length: 15 residues. In germline, CDR1 is KGHSH, CDR2 LQKENI. Trimming took 6 bases from V and 1 from J, leaving 10 bases between them. The CDR3 reads CASSPVESGANVLTF. In nucleotides, the CDR3 is TGTGCCAGCTCCCCGGTAGAGTCTGGGGCCAACGTCCTGACTTTC.

The chain links TRBV14 to TRBJ2-1, with D perhaps TRBD1 (6 bases). V was trimmed by 1 base and J by 7 bases, leaving 17 bases between them. The germline V gene encodes CDR1 SGHDN and CDR2 FVKESK. The CDR3 extends over 16 amino acids. The CDR3 reads CASSQVPSRGRNEQFF. CDR3 nucleotides: TGTGCCAGCAGCCAAGTTCCTAGTAGGGGGAGAAATGAGCAGTTCTTC.

The chain uses TRBV5-1 and TRBJ2-2, with 10 bases aligning to TRBD1. The V segment lost 7 bases and the J segment 3 bases; nucleotides outside the gene matches: 6. From germline, CDR1 is SGHRS and CDR2 YFSETQ. The CDR3 spans 15 residues. CDR3 sequence: CASRSGTGDTGELFF. Written as DNA, the CDR3 is TGCGCCAGCCGATCGGGGACAGGGGACACCGGGGAGCTGTTTTTT.

This rearrangement joins TRBV7-2 to TRBJ2-4; 10 nucleotides agree with TRBD1. The CDR3 loop spans 18 amino acids. The trim removed 2 bases at V and 5 bases at J, leaving 12 bases unmatched. Germline loops: CDR1 SGHTA, CDR2 FQGNSA. CDR3 residues: CASSLRDRGSWGENIQYF. The CDR3 DNA reads as TGTGCCAGCAGCTTAAGGGACAGGGGTTCGTGGGGGGAAAACATTCAGTACTTC.